A selection of T cell receptor beta chains follows, all from one sample in a study of Ad26.COV2.S vaccination and SARS-CoV-2 variants. TCRdb's copy holds only in-frame clones and misses some; the assay was immunoSEQ multiplex PCR. This table holds around 270,000 clones, 87% found once. This material consisted of peripheral blood, taken in a trial of Ad26.COV2.S vaccine versus placebo. The receptors here all came from a person between 18 and 65 years old who received the Ad26.COV2.S COVID-19 vaccine or a placebo. Both conserved end residues are part of each CDR3. D genes are given only for firm matches. Clone size is given for some rows only: seen once, a few or many times, or a class if the clone is expanded.

TRBD1,TRBV27,-,TRBJ2-7,CASSLGTGGFAEQYF,TGTGCCAGCAGTTTGGGGACAGGGGGCTTTGCGGAGCAGTACTTC
-,TRBV3-1/TRBV3-2,-,TRBJ2-1,CASSLFLGSYNEQFF,TGTGCCAGCAGCCTCTTTCTGGGGTCCTACAATGAGCAGTTCTTC
-,TRBV5-1,-,TRBJ2-5,CASSLSTARLETQYF,TGCGCCAGCAGCTTGTCAACAGCCCGACTGGAGACCCAGTACTTC
TRBD1,TRBV4-1,-,TRBJ2-5,CASSQDDRAVETQYF,TGCGCCAGCAGCCAAGATGACAGGGCTGTAGAGACCCAGTACTTC
TRBD1,TRBV14,-,TRBJ2-7,CASSNPGTGSYEQYF,TGTGCCAGCAGCAATCCCGGGACAGGGTCCTACGAGCAGTACTTC
TRBD2,TRBV5-4,-,TRBJ2-3,CASSLLAGGADTQYF,TGTGCCAGCAGCCTACTAGCGGGAGGGGCAGATACGCAGTATTTT
-,TRBV18,once,TRBJ2-1,CASSPPNRAVIGVNEQFF,TGTGCCAGCTCACCACCGAACAGGGCTGTAATAGGGGTCAATGAGCAGTTCTTC
TRBD1,TRBV6-5,-,TRBJ1-1,CASRLARGYTEAFF,TGTGCCAGCAGGTTAGCCAGGGGGTACACTGAAGCTTTCTTT
-,TRBV7-3,-,TRBJ2-1,CASSVQAGSYNEQFF,TGTGCCAGCAGCGTTCAAGCGGGCAGCTACAATGAGCAGTTCTTC
-,TRBV3-1/TRBV3-2,-,TRBJ2-3,CASSRRAGASTDTQYF,TGTGCCAGCAGCCGAAGAGCCGGGGCTAGCACAGATACGCAGTATTTT
TRBD1,TRBV6-5,few,TRBJ2-7,CASSYAGDSSYEQYF,TGTGCCAGCAGTTACGCCGGGGACAGCTCCTACGAGCAGTACTTC
-,TRBV27,few,TRBJ1-1,CASSLDPLNTEAFF,TGTGCCAGCAGTTTAGACCCTTTGAACACTGAAGCTTTCTTT
TRBD2,TRBV30,-,TRBJ2-3,CAWSGSSGRKGTQYF,TGTGCCTGGAGTGGTTCTAGCGGGAGGAAAGGGACGCAGTATTTT
-,TRBV11-2,-,TRBJ1-2,CASSLGADYGYTF,TGTGCCAGCAGCTTGGGGGCCGACTATGGCTACACCTTC
TRBD1,TRBV3-1/TRBV3-2,-,TRBJ2-7,CASSTRDRAGPYEQYF,TGTGCCAGCAGCACCCGGGACAGGGCAGGTCCCTACGAGCAGTACTTC
-,TRBV13,-,TRBJ1-2,CASSFLGRSYGYTF,TGTGCCAGCAGCTTTTTGGGGCGATCCTATGGCTACACCTTC
-,TRBV6-4,-,TRBJ2-2,CASSMRGANTGELFF,TGTGCCAGCAGTATGAGGGGCGCGAACACCGGGGAGCTGTTTTTT
TRBD1,TRBV6-2/TRBV6-3,-,TRBJ2-2,CASSLRTGANTGELFF,TGTGCCAGCAGTTTAAGGACAGGGGCGAACACCGGGGAGCTGTTTTTT
-,TRBV4-2,-,TRBJ2-1,CASSQESGLGNNEQFF,TGTGCCAGCAGCCAAGAGAGCGGACTCGGCAACAATGAGCAGTTCTTC
-,TRBV6-4,few,TRBJ2-1,CASSDSGMNEQFF,TGTGCCAGCAGTGACTCAGGTATGAATGAGCAGTTCTTC
-,TRBV4-1,-,TRBJ1-3,CASSQDPGRWNTIYF,TGCGCCAGCAGCCAAGATCCCGGCAGGTGGAACACCATATATTTT
-,TRBV3-1/TRBV3-2,-,TRBJ1-1,CASSPGGVNTEAFF,TGTGCCAGCAGCCCGGGGGGAGTCAACACTGAAGCTTTCTTT